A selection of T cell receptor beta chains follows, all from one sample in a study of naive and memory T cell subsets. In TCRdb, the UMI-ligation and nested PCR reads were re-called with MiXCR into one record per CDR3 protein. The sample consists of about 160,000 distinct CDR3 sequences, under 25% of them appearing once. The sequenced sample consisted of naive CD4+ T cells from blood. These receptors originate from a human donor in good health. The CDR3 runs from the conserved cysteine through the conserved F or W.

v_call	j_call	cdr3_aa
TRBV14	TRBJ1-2	CASSRAASSYTF
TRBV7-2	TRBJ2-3	CASSFPRSSTDTQYF
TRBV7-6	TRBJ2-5	CASSYATKLAGGPLWETQYF
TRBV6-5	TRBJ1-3	CASSMGQGVSGNTIYF
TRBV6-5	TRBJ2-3	CASSYSIRGDTQYF
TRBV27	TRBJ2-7	CASSRNTGTSGRYEQYF
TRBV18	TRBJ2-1	CASSPPGLASYNEQFF
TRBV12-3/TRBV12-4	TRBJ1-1	CASSPPYRVNTEAFF
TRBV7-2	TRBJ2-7	CASSSARGEQYF
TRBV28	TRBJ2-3	CASSLDVVHTQYF
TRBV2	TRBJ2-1	CASSDQTISYNEQFF
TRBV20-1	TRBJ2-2	CSASRAGTGELFF
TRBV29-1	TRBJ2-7	CSVGRGSSYEQYF
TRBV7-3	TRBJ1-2	CASSLDRGRQANYGYTF
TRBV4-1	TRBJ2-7	CASSSGPFYEQYF
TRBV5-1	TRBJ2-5	CASSFTAGQETQYF
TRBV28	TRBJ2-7	CASIREAFSYEQYF
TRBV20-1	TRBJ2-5	CSARDWDRARETQYF
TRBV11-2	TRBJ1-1	CASSQSSVTGAFF
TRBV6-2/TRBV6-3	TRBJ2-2	CASSYSILARELFF
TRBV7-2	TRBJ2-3	CASSSRRGTGTQYF
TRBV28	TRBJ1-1	CASSLGSREAFF
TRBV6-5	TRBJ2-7	CASSSSVGNSEQYF